This entry lists 22 T cell receptor beta chains sequenced from one sample in a study of early T cells in non-severe SARS-CoV-2 infection. From the 5' RACE reads, TCRdb called clonotypes with MiXCR, one entry per CDR3 protein. Of roughly 69,000 distinct CDR3 sequences in the sample, 9.5% were seen once. The sample comprised whole blood. The source is an adult who was a healthcare worker with PCR-confirmed SARS-CoV-2 infection or an uninfected control (not recorded which).

The chain carries TRBV2 and TRBJ2-5; D might be TRBD2 (5 bases). This CDR3 comprises 15 residues. V was clipped by 4 bases and J by 1 base, with 13 bases between them. CDR1 is SNHLY, CDR2 FYNNEI, per germline. The CDR3 sequence is CASSGGQTFQETQYF. The CDR3 DNA reads TGTGCCAGCAGTGGAGGGCAGACTTTCCAAGAGACCCAGTACTTC.

This clonotype appeared many times. The chain combines TRBV5-4 with TRBJ1-2; D may be TRBD1 (5 bases). Per the germline V gene, CDR1 is SGHNT and CDR2 is YYREEE (reference sequence). V was shortened by 1 base and J by 2 bases, with 15 bases between the two germline ends. The CDR3 totals 16 residues. CDR3 sequence reads: CASSLRQTAVNYGYTF. The CDR3 bases are TGTGCCAGCAGCTTGCGCCAGACAGCTGTGAACTATGGCTACACCTTC.

This clonotype has a handful of counts. The chain recombines TRBV11-1 with TRBJ2-5, with D uncertain. Trimming pared 0 bases from V and 5 bases from J, leaving 10 bases between. The CDR3 loop spans 14 amino acids. From germline, CDR1 is SGHAT and CDR2 FQDESV (reference sequence). CDR3 in amino acids: CASSLAWQAETQYF. CDR3 DNA: TGTGCCAGCAGCTTAGCCTGGCAAGCGGAGACCCAGTACTTC.

Many counts were recorded for this clonotype. The chain uses TRBV5-1 and TRBJ1-1; tentatively, D is TRBD1 (6 bases). Germline loops: CDR1 SGHRS, CDR2 YFSETQ. The CDR3 extends over 14 amino acids. Trimming left V 2 bases short and J 3 bases short, with 11 bases between. The CDR3 DNA reads TGCGCCAGCAGCTTTCAGGGGAGGGACACTGAAGCTTTCTTT. This gives the protein CASSFQGRDTEAFF. Full variable domain (rest looked up from reference TRBV5-1 and TRBJ1-1): KAGVTQTPRYLIKTRGQQVTLSCSPISGHRSVSWYQQTPGQGLQFLFEYFSETQRNKGNFPGRFSGRQFSNSRSEMNVSTLELGDSALYLCASSFQGRDTEAFFGQGTRLTVV.

At least ten counts were recorded for this clonotype. The gene calls are TRBV5-1 and TRBJ2-7, with TRBD1 as a possible D gene (6 bases). The germline V and J ends were trimmed by 4 bases and 3 bases, with 20 bases remaining between them. The CDR3 is 16 amino acids. The germline CDR1 and CDR2 sequences are SGHRS and YFSETQ. CDR3 in amino acids: CASSPVRDIRDYEQYF. The DNA for the CDR3 is TGCGCCAGCAGCCCAGTCCGGGACATCCGAGACTACGAGCAGTACTTC. Full variable domain (remainder filled in from reference TRBV5-1 and TRBJ2-7): KAGVTQTPRYLIKTRGQQVTLSCSPISGHRSVSWYQQTPGQGLQFLFEYFSETQRNKGNFPGRFSGRQFSNSRSEMNVSTLELGDSALYLCASSPVRDIRDYEQYFGPGTRLTVT.

This clonotype was seen a few times. V usage is TRBV7-9 and J usage is TRBJ2-7; D tentatively reads TRBD1 or TRBD2 (5 bases each). The CDR3 covers 13 residues. The germline gives CDR1 SEHNR, CDR2 FQNEAQ (reference sequence). Trimming cost V 5 bases and J 8 bases, with 16 bases left between them. The CDR3 DNA reads TGTGCCAGCAGCGTCACGGGACCGACCAAGCAGTACTTC. It specifies CASSVTGPTKQYF.

This clonotype turned up a few times. The chain recombines TRBV7-9 with TRBJ2-7; 9 bases agree with TRBD2. V dropped 5 bases and J dropped 5; count of bases not matched to a gene: 10. CDR1 and CDR2 from the germline V gene are SEHNR and FQNEAQ (reference sequence). This CDR3 comprises 15 residues. The CDR3 region has the DNA TGTGCCAGCAGCGCCCCCGGGACTAGCCGACACGAGCAGTACTTC. Translation: CASSAPGTSRHEQYF.

This clonotype was seen ten or more times. The CDR3: CASSPGTALNDDYGYTF. The DNA for the CDR3 is TGTGCCAGCAGTCCGGGGACGGCCCTTAATGACGACTATGGCTACACCTTC. V gene TRBV12-3 or TRBV12-4 combines with J gene TRBJ1-2; D may be TRBD1 (5 bases). The CDR3 contains 17 residues. V lost 5 bases, J lost 3 bases, and 22 bases lay in between.

This clonotype was seen only a few times. The gene calls are TRBV10-1 and TRBJ1-5; no clear D gene. Per the germline V gene, CDR1 is WNHNN and CDR2 is SYGVQD (reference sequence). The CDR3 spans 15 residues. Trimming removed 0 bases from V and 0 bases from J, with 6 bases in between. As DNA, the CDR3 is TGCGCCAGCAGTGAGTCGGCTTATAGCAATCAGCCCCAGCATTTT. As protein: CASSESAYSNQPQHF.

The V and J genes are TRBV28 and TRBJ1-2; 8 bases are shared with TRBD1. Germline V gene lookup returns CDR1 MDHEN and CDR2 SYDVKM. The ends lost 0 bases at V and 4 bases at J; junction bases unmatched: 7. The CDR3 extends over 16 amino acids. The DNA of the CDR3 is TGTGCCAGCAGTTTATGGGGGACAGGCGAGGGCTATGGCTACACCTTC. This codes for CASSLWGTGEGYGYTF.

This clonotype has more than one count but fewer than ten. The chain recombines TRBV10-3 with TRBJ2-7; 13 nucleotides agree with TRBD2. The V gene end was trimmed by 8 bases and the J gene end by 2 bases; junction bases not matched to a gene: 3. This CDR3 has 14 amino acids. The germline gives CDR1 ENHRY, CDR2 SYGVKD. Written as DNA, the CDR3 is TGTGCCATCCAGGGACTAGCGGGAACCTACGAGCAGTACTTC. Translating it yields CAIQGLAGTYEQYF.

V and J are TRBV7-3 and TRBJ2-1; D gene uncertain. This CDR3 comprises 13 residues. Trimming took 1 base from V and 9 from J, leaving 10 bases between them. CDR1 SGHTA and CDR2 FQGTGA come from the germline V gene. The CDR3 nucleotides read TGTGCCAGCAGCTTAATCGGTGGGTCTGAGCAGTTCTTC. Translation gives CASSLIGGSEQFF.

In its sample, this clonotype was seen many times. The chain joins TRBV7-2 to TRBJ2-7; no reliable D call. The CDR3 consists of 12 residues. The germline V gene has CDR1 SGHTA and CDR2 FQGNSA. V was clipped by 3 bases and J by 7 bases, with 10 bases between them. CDR3 sequence: CASSFGPLEQYF. CDR3 DNA sequence: TGTGCCAGCAGCTTCGGTCCGTTAGAGCAGTACTTC. Together with reference TRBV7-2 and TRBJ2-7, the CDR3 gives the full variable domain: GAGVSQSPSNKVTEKGKDVELRCDPISGHTALYWYRQSLGQGLEFLIYFQGNSAPDKSGLPSDRFSAERTGGSVSTLTIQRTQQEDSAVYLCASSFGPLEQYFGPGTRLTVT.

This clonotype has a count of ten or more. The chain is built from TRBV7-9 and TRBJ2-3; 13 bases line up with TRBD2. The CDR3 consists of 16 residues. The germline gives CDR1 SEHNR, CDR2 FQNEAQ (reference sequence). After removal of 5 bases from V and 4 bases from J, the junction contained 6 bases not matched to a gene. The CDR3 sequence is CASSIHGLAGADTQYF. Written as DNA, the CDR3 is TGTGCCAGCAGCATTCACGGACTAGCGGGAGCAGATACGCAGTATTTT. The full variable domain, rest sourced from reference TRBV7-9 and TRBJ2-3, is DTGVSQNPRHKITKRGQNVTFRCDPISEHNRLYWYRQTLGQGPEFLTYFQNEAQLEKSRLLSDRFSAERPKGSFSTLEIQRTEQGDSAMYLCASSIHGLAGADTQYFGPGTRLTVL.

This clonotype has a count of ten or more. The chain carries TRBV7-2 and TRBJ1-1; possibly TRBD1 for D (5 bases). Per germline, CDR1 SGHTA and CDR2 FQGNSA. CDR3 length: 15 residues. The V end lost 3 bases, the J end lost 5 bases, and 16 bases lay between the germline ends. CDR3 sequence reads: CASSFQPGTGTEAFF. CDR3 sequence (DNA): TGTGCCAGCAGCTTCCAGCCAGGGACGGGAACTGAAGCTTTCTTT. The whole variable domain, remainder taken from reference TRBV7-2 and TRBJ1-1, is GAGVSQSPSNKVTEKGKDVELRCDPISGHTALYWYRQSLGQGLEFLIYFQGNSAPDKSGLPSDRFSAERTGGSVSTLTIQRTQQEDSAVYLCASSFQPGTGTEAFFGQGTRLTVV.

This clonotype was recorded a few times. The chain recombines TRBV20-1 with TRBJ2-4; 8 nucleotides align to TRBD1. The length of the CDR3 is 14 residues. V was pared by 5 bases and J by 6 bases, with 9 bases of the junction left unmatched. Germline-derived CDR1 and CDR2 are DFQATT and SNEGSKA (reference sequence). The CDR3 sequence: CSAFSDRAGNIQYF. The CDR3 DNA reads as TGCAGTGCTTTTTCGGACAGGGCGGGAAACATTCAGTACTTC.

The chain couples TRBV29-1 to TRBJ1-2; D perhaps matches TRBD1 (5 bases). Germline CDR1 is SQVTM and CDR2 is ANQGSEA. V was trimmed by 2 bases and J by 8 bases, leaving 9 bases between them. This CDR3 has 11 residues. The CDR3 loop reads CSVERGGGYTF. CDR3 DNA sequence: TGCAGCGTTGAAAGGGGCGGCGGCTACACCTTC. Full variable domain (missing parts from reference TRBV29-1 and TRBJ1-2): SAVISQKPSRDICQRGTSLTIQCQVDSQVTMMFWYRQQPGQSLTLIATANQGSEATYESGFVIDKFPISRPNLTFSTLTVSNMSPEDSSIYLCSVERGGGYTFGSGTRLTVV.

The chain joins TRBV12-3 or TRBV12-4 to TRBJ2-1; 8 positions agree with TRBD2. With 6 bases clipped from V and 6 bases from J, the junction kept 7 bases outside the gene matches. This CDR3 has 14 amino acids. The DNA for the CDR3 is TGTGCCAGCAGCCCGGGACTAGGGGGCAATGAGCAGTTCTTC. Residues: CASSPGLGGNEQFF.

There are many counts of this clonotype. The chain carries TRBV7-3 and TRBJ2-6, with TRBD1 matching 10 bases. CDR3 length: 21 residues. J lost 2 bases, V lost 5 bases, and 18 bases had no gene match. The germline V gene has CDR1 SGHTA and CDR2 FQGTGA. The CDR3, as DNA: TGTGCCAGCAGCCCCACCGGGACAGGGGCTACCTTTAGGGCTGGGGCCAACGTCCTGACTTTC. It encodes CASSPTGTGATFRAGANVLTF.

This clonotype was seen repeatedly, ten times or more. The rearrangement uses TRBV29-1 and TRBJ1-2, with D unresolved. The V end lost 4 bases, the J end lost 0 bases, and 6 bases lay between the germline ends. Germline CDR1 SQVTM, CDR2 ANQGSEA. The CDR3 runs to 12 residues. The CDR3 reads CSVAPANYGYTF. CDR3 bases: TGCAGCGTTGCCCCTGCTAACTATGGCTACACCTTC.

This clonotype was seen a handful of times. The chain employs TRBV20-1 and TRBJ2-3; D gene ambiguous. V was cut by 1 base and J by 5 bases, with 16 bases left in between. The V gene's germline CDR1 is DFQATT and CDR2 SNEGSKA (reference sequence). The CDR3 contains 15 residues. For the CDR3, the DNA is TGCAGTGCTAGAGTTCGGAAAGTAGAGAGAGATACGCAGTATTTT. Protein product: CSARVRKVERDTQYF.

The chain joins TRBV2 to TRBJ2-7; no clear D. This CDR3 has 13 residues. V was cut by 3 bases and J by 4 bases, with 10 bases left in between. CDR1 is SNHLY and CDR2 is FYNNEI in the germline V gene. CDR3 sequence: CASSESTPYEQYF. The CDR3 DNA follows: TGTGCCAGCAGTGAGTCGACTCCTTACGAGCAGTACTTC. The full variable domain, its missing parts supplied by reference TRBV2 and TRBJ2-7, is EPEVTQTPSHQVTQMGQEVILRCVPISNHLYFYWYRQILGQKVEFLVSFYNNEISEKSEIFDDQFSVERPDGSNFTLKIRSTKLEDSAMYFCASSESTPYEQYFGPGTRLTVT.